This T cell receptor (beta chain) was retrieved from a study of CD8+ T cells in alopecia areata listed by TCRdb under 2018. For the study in its entirety: The treated patients, all with moderate-to-severe alopecia areata, were enrolled in an open-label pilot trial of oral tofacitinib given at 5 to 10 mg twice daily. Patients stayed on tofacitinib for 6 to 18 months and then had 6 months of follow-up off drug so that delayed response and recurrence could be assessed. The SALT score, which quantifies the percentage of affected scalp surface area, was used to measure disease severity in treated patients. In both human patients and the C3H/HeJ mouse model, the study applied high-throughput TCRbeta sequencing to look at T cell clonal expansion in alopecia areata. Scalp tissue and sorted CD4+ and CD8+ peripheral blood T cells from patchy and totalis/universalis alopecia areata patients and from healthy controls were covered by human TCRbeta sequencing. Biopsies were taken from tofacitinib-treated patients at baseline and again at 4 and 24 weeks into treatment, and several of those patients also had a later scalp biopsy. Scalp clonality was compared among normal scalp (n=4), patchy alopecia areata scalp (n=8), and alopecia totalis/universalis scalp (n=8). RNA was obtained with the PAXgene miRNA kit for fixed scalp, the miRNeasy kit for PBMCs, and the RNeasy kit for mouse skin. TCRbeta CDR3 regions were amplified by immunoSEQ multiplex PCR using 35 Vbeta forward and 13 Jbeta reverse primers. Results the study describes overall, beyond this receptor: During tofacitinib treatment, many expanded lesional clones stuck around in both scalp and blood, and this persistence may partly explain why relapse happens after treatment is stopped. Shared TCR sequences between patients were less evident than in mice, which may be partly attributable to HLA diversity in the patient population. Higher clonality and more expanded CD8+ clones were observed in lesional scalp than in normal scalp, particularly in alopecia totalis/universalis, a finding suggestive of antigenic drive. The treated cohort was small, with a single nonresponder, so links between baseline CD8+ expansion and response need larger studies. With tofacitinib, both scalp clonality and the number of expanded CD8+ clones among the top 100 scalp clones went down significantly. Resident alphabeta T cells in normal human skin are also sequenced, complicating scalp TCR repertoire analysis, unlike mouse skin dominated by gammadelta T cells.

In the case of this clone: Its antigen is still unknown. Base qualities are not recorded, but no much larger clone differs from it by a single base.

The time point tag for this specimen amounts to: around 28 days on oral tofacitinib. The intended sense of this specimen's treatment or condition label: oral pan-JAK inhibitor, 5-10 mg twice daily. Lesional scalp punch biopsies and peripheral blood were obtained from alopecia areata patients. PBMCs were isolated by density centrifugation and stained for CD3, CD4 and CD8, and CD4+ and CD8+ T cells were sorted on a FACSAria. The germline V gene (reference sequence) specifies WNHNN as CDR1 and SYGVQD as CDR2. Clipping removes 5 bases from V and 4 bases from J, with 1 as the unmatched junction base count. The CDR3 contains 13 residues, cysteine and phenylalanine counted. The only DNA kept is the CDR3, 39 bases in frame from the first base. Library preparation used the immunoSEQ multiplex PCR assay. RNA was extracted from all samples and reverse transcribed into cDNA, which served as template for TCR sequencing. SuperScript III was used for first-strand cDNA synthesis, primed with a 2:1 mix of oligo-dT and random hexamers. Amplification bias was assessed with a synthetic immune receptor repertoire, and residual bias was removed computationally. Processing in the source paper ran as follows. Raw reads were preprocessed to remove errors, and CDR3 was defined according to IMGT conventions as the region from the conserved cysteine to phenylalanine. Clonality was computed by normalizing Shannon entropy by log2 of the number of productive unique TCRs and subtracting the result from 1. Whether scalp clones were CD4 or CD8 was inferred by matching scalp TCRbeta sequences against CD4 and CD8 repertoires sorted from blood. Imported from immuneACCESS, the table was reduced by TCRdb to in-frame sequences with V and J called. These copies leave out some clones; in studies compared against another copy, an unresolved V gene accounts for under half, and the cause of the remainder is not known. V and J calls and clone size are those listed in that table; D and trimming were worked out from the DNA. This sample is represented by about 210,000 clones; less than 75% of them were singletons. The ten largest clones represent approximately 1.4% of the sample.

The sequence is built from TRBV10-1 and TRBJ1-5, and 8 bases in between align with TRBD1. The input for sequencing was CD4+ T cells sorted from blood, taken at week 4, from a patient treated with tofacitinib. The sequence came from a human donor with alopecia areata. The CDR3 corresponds to CASSQGANQPQHF. The nucleotides are TGCGCCAGCAGTCAGGGGGCTAATCAGCCCCAGCATTTT.